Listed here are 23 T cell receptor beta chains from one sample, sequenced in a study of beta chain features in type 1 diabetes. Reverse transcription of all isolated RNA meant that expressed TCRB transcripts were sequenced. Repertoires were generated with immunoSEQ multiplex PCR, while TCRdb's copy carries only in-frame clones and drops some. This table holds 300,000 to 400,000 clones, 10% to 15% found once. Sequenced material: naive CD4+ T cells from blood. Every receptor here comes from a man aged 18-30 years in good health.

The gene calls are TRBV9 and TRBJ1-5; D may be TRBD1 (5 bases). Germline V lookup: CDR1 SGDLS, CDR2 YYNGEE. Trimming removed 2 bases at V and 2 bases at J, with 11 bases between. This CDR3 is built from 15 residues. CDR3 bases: TGTGCCAGCAGCGTCCACGGGGGTGGCAATCAGCCCCAGCATTTT. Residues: CASSVHGGGNQPQHF.

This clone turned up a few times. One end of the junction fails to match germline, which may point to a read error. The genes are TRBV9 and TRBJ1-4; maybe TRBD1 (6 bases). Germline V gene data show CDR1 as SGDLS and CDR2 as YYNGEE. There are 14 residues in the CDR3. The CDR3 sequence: CASSVLGANEKLFF. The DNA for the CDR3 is TGTGCCAGCAGCGTATTGGGGGCTAACGAAAAACTGTTTTTT.

Here the CDR3 DNA reads TGTGCCAGCACCACCCAGGGCGGGGGGGGAGATACGCAGTATTTT. Amino acids: CASTTQGGGGDTQYF. The V call is TRBV6-6, the J call TRBJ2-3, with 9 positions matching TRBD2. The germline V gene encodes CDR1 MNHNY and CDR2 SVGAGI (reference sequence). The J segment lost 5 bases and the V segment lost 7 bases, leaving 10 bases of the junction unmatched. There are 15 residues in the CDR3.

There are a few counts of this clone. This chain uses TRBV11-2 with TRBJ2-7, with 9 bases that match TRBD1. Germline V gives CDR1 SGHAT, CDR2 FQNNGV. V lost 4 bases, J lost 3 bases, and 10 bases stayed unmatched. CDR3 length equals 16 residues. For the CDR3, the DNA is TGTGCCAGCAGCTCACACAGGGGGCCAAGTGACTACGAGCAGTACTTC. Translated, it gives CASSSHRGPSDYEQYF.

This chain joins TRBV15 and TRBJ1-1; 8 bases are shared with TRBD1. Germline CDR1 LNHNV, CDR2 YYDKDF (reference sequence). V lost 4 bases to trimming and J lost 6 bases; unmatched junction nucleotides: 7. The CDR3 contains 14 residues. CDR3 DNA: TGTGCCACCAGCACCGTGCAGACAGGGGCTGAAGCTTTCTTT. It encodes CATSTVQTGAEAFF.

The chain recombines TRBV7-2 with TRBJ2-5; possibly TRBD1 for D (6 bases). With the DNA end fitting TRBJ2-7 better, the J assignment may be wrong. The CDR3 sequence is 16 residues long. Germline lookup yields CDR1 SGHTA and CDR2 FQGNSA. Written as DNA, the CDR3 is TGTGCCAGCAGCCCGAACTCCGACGCAGGGGCCTACGAGCAGTACTTC. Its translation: CASSPNSDAGAYEQYF.

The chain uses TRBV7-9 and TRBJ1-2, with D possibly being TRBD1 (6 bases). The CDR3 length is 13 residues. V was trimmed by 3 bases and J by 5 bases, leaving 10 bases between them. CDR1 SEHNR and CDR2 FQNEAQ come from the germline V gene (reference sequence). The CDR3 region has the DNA TGTGCCAGCAGCTTTGAGCAGGGGTATGGCTACACCTTC. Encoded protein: CASSFEQGYGYTF.

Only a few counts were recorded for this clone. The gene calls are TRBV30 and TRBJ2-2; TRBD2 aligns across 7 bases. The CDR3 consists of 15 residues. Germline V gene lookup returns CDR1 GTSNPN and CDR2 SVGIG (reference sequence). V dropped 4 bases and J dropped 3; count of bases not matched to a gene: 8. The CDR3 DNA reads TGTGCCTGGACAGCGCGGGAGAAATACACCGGGGAGCTGTTTTTT. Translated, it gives CAWTAREKYTGELFF.

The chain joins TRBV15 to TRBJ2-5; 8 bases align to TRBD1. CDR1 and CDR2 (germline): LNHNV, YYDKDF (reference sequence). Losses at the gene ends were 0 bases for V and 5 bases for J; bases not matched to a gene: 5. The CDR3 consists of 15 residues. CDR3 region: CATSRDDTGGETQYF. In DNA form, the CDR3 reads TGTGCCACCAGCAGAGATGACACAGGGGGGGAGACCCAGTACTTC.

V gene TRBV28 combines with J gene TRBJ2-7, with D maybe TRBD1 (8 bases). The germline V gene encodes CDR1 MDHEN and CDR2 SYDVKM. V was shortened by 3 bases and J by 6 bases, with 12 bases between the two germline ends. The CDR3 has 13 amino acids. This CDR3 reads CASSLNRGGEQYF. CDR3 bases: TGTGCCAGCAGTTTGAACAGGGGGGGCGAGCAGTACTTC.

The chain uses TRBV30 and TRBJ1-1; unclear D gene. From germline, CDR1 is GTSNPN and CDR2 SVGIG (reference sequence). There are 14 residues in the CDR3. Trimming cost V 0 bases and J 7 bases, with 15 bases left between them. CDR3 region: CAWSVGFLRDEAFF. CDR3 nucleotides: TGTGCCTGGAGTGTAGGTTTTCTTCGGGATGAAGCTTTCTTT.

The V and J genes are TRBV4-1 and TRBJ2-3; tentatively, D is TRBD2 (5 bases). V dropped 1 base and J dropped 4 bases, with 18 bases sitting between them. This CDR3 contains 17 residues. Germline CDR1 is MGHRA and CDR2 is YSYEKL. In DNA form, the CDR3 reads TGCGCCAGCAGCCAAGGGCTAGCTCCTATACGAGCAGATACGCAGTATTTT. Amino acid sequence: CASSQGLAPIRADTQYF.

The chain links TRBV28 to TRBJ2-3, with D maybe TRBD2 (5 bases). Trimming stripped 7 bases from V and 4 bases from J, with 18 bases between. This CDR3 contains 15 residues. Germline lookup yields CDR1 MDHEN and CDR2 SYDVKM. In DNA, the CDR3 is TGTGCCAGCACCCGCAGTGGGAAAGCGGCAGATACGCAGTATTTT. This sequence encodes CASTRSGKAADTQYF.

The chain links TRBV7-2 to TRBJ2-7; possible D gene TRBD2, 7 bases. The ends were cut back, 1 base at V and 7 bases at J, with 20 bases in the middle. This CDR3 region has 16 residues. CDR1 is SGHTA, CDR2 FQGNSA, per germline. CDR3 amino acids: CASSLVGGAGMGEQYF. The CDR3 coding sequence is TGTGCCAGCAGCTTAGTTGGGGGGGCGGGTATGGGGGAGCAGTACTTC.

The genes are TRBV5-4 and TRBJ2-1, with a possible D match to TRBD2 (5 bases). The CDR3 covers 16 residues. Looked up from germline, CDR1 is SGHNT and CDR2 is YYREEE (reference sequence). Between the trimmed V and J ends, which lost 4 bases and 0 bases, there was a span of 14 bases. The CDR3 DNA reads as TGTGCCAGCAGCGCGGGTGTGGATAACTCCTACAATGAGCAGTTCTTC. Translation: CASSAGVDNSYNEQFF.

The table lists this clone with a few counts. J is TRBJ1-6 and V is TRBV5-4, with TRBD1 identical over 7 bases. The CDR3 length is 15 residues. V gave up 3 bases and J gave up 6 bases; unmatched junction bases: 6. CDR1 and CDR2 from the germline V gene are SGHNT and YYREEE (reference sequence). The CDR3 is CASSSYRGRNSPLHF. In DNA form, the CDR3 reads TGTGCCAGCAGCTCATACAGGGGCCGTAATTCACCCCTCCACTTT.

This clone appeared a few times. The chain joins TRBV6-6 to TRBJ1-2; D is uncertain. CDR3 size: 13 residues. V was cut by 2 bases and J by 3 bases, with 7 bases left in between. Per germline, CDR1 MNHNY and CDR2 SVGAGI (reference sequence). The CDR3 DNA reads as TGTGCCAGCAGTTACATACGGGACTATGGCTACACCTTC. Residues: CASSYIRDYGYTF.

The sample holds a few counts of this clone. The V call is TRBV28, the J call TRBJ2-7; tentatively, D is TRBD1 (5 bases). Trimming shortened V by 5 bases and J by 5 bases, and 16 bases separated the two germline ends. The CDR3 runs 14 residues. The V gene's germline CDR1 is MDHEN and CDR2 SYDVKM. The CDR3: CASSPRFRVDEQYF. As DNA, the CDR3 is TGTGCCAGCAGTCCCCGTTTCAGGGTGGACGAGCAGTACTTC.

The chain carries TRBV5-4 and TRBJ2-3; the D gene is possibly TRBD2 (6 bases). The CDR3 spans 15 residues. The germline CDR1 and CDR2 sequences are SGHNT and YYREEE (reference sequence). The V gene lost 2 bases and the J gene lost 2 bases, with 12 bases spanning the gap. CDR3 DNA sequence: TGTGCCAGCAGCTTCAGACTAGACTCCACAGATACGCAGTATTTT. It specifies CASSFRLDSTDTQYF.

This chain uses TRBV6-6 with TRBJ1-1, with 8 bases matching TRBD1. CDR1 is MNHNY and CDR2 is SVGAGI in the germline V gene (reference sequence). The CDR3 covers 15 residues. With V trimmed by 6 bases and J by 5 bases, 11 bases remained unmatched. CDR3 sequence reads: CASRGGQGGGTEAFF. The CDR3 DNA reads TGTGCCAGCAGGGGCGGACAGGGAGGGGGGACTGAAGCTTTCTTT.

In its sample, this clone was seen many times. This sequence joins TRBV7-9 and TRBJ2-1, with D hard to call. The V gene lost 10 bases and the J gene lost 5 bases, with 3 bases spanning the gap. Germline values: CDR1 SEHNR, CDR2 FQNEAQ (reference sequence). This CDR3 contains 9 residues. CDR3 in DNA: TGTGCCACGGACAATGAGCAGTTCTTC. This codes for CATDNEQFF.

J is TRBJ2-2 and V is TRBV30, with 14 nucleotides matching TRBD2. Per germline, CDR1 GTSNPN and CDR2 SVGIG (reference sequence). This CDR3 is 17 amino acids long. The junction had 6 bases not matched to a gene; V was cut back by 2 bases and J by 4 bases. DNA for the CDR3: TGTGCCTGGAGTCGAGGGACTAGCGGGAGCGGCACCGGGGAGCTGTTTTTT. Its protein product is CAWSRGTSGSGTGELFF.

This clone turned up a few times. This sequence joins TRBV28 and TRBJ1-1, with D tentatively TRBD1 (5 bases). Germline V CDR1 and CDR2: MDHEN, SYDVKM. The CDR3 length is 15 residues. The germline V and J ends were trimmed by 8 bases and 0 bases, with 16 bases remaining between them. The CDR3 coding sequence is TGTGCCAGCCTCATCGGGGGGAGACTGAACACTGAAGCTTTCTTT. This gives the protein CASLIGGRLNTEAFF.